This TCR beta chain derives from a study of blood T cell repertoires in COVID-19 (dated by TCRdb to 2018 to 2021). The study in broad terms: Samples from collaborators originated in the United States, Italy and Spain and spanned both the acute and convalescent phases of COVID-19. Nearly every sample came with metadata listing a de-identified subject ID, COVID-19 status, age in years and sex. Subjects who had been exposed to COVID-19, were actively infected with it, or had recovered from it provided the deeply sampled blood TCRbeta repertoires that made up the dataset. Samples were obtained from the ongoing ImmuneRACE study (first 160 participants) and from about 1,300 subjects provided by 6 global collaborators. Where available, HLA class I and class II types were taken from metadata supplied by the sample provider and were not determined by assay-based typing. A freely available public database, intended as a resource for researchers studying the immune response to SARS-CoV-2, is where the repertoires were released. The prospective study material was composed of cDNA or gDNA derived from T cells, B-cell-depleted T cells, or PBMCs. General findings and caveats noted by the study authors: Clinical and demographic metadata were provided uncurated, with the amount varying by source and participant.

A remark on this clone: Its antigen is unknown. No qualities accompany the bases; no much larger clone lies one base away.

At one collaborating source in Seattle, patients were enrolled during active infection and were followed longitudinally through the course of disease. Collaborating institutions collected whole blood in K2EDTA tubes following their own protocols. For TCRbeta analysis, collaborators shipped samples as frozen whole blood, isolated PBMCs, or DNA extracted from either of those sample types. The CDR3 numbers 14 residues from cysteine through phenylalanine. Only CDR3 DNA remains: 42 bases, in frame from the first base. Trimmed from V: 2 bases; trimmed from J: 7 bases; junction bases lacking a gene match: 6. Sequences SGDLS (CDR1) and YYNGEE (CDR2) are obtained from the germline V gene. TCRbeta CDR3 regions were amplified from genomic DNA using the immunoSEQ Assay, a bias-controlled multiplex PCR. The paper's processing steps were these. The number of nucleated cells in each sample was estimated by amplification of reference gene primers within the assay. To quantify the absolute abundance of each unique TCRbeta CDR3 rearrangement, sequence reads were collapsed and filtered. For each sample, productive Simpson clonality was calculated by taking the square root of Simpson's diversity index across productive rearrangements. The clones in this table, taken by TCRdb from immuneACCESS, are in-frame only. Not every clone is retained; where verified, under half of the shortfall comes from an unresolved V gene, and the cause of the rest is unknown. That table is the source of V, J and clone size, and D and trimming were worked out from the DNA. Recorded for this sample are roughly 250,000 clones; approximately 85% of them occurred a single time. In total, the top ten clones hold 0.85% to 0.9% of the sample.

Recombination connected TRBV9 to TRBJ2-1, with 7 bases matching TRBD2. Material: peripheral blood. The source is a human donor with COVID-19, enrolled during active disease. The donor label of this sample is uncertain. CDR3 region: CASSVAGVWNEQFF. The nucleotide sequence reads TGTGCCAGCAGCGTTGCGGGGGTTTGGAATGAGCAGTTCTTC.